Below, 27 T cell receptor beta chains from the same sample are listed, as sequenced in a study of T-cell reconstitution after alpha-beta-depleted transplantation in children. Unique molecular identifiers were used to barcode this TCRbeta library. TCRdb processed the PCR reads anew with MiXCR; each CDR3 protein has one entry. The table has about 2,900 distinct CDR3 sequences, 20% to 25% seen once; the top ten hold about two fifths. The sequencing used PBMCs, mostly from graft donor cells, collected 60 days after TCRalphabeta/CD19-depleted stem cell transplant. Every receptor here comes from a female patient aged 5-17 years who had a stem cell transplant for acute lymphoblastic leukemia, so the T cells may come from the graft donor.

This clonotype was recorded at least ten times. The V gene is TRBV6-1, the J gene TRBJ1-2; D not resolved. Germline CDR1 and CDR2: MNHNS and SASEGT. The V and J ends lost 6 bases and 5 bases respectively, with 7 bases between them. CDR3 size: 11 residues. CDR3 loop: CASRHSYGYTF. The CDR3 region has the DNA TGTGCCAGCAGGCACAGTTATGGCTACACCTTC.

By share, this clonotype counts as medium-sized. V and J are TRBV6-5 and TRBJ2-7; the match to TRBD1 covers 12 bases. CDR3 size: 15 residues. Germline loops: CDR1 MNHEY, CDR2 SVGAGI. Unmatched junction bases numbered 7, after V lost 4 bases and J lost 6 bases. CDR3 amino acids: CASSSTGTGGLEQYF. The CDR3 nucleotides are TGTGCCAGCAGTTCTACCGGGACAGGGGGCCTCGAGCAGTACTTC.

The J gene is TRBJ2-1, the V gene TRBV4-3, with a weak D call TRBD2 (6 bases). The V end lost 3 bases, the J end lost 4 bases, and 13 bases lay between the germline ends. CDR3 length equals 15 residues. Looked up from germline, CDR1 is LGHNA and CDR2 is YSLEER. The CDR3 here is CASSQAGTEYNEQFF. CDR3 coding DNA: TGCGCCAGCAGCCAGGCCGGGACTGAGTACAATGAGCAGTTCTTC.

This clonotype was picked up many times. CDR3 DNA: TGTGCCAGCAGACACAGCGGGACAGATACGCAGTATTTT. This gives the protein CASRHSGTDTQYF. The gene calls are TRBV25-1 and TRBJ2-3; D may be TRBD2 (6 bases). The V gene's germline CDR1 is MGHDK and CDR2 SYGVNS. V shed 6 bases and J shed 3 bases, with 10 bases lying between them. The length of the CDR3 is 13 residues. Full variable domain (outside the CDR3, taken from reference TRBV25-1 and TRBJ2-3): EADIYQTPRYLVIGTGKKITLECSQTMGHDKMYWYQQDPGMELHLIHYSYGVNSTEKGDLSSESTVSRIRTEHFPLTLESARPSHTSQYLCASRHSGTDTQYFGPGTRLTVL.

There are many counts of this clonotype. The CDR3 region is CSAPGSPALADTQYF. The DNA for the CDR3 is TGCAGTGCCCCCGGTTCCCCTGCATTGGCAGATACGCAGTATTTT. The V and J genes are TRBV20-1 and TRBJ2-3, with no clear D. Germline lookup yields CDR1 DFQATT and CDR2 SNEGSKA (reference sequence). The V end was cut by 6 bases, the J end by 4 bases, with 20 bases between. The CDR3 spans 15 residues.

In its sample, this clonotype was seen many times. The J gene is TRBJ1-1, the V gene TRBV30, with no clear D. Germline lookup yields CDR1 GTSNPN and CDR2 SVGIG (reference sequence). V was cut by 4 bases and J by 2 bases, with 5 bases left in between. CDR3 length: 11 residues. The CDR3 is CAWNRNTEAFF. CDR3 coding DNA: TGTGCCTGGAACAGAAACACTGAAGCTTTCTTT.

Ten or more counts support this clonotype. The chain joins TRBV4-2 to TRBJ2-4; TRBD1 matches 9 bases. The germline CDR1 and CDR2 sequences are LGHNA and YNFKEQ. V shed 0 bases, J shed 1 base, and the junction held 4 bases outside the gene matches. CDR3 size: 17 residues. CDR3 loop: CASSQDRGTGAKNIQYF. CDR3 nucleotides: TGTGCCAGCAGCCAAGATAGGGGGACAGGGGCCAAAAACATTCAGTACTTC.

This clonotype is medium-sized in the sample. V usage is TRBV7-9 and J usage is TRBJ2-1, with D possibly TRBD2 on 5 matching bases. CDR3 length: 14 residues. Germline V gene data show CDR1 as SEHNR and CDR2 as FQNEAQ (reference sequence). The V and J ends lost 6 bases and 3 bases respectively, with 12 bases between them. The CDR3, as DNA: TGTGCCAGCAGTTCTAGGACTCTCTACAATGAGCAGTTCTTC. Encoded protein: CASSSRTLYNEQFF.

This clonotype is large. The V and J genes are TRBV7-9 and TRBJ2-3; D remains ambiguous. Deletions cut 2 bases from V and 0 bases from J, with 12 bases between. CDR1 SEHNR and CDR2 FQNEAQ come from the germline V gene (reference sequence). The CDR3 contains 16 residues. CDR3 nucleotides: TGTGCCAGCAGCTTACCCACGGCGGCTAGCACAGATACGCAGTATTTT. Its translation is CASSLPTAASTDTQYF.

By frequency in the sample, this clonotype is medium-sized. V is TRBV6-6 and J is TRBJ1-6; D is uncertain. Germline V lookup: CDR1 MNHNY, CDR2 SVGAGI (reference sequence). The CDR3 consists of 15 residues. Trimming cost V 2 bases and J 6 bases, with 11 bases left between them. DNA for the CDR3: TGTGCCAGCAGTTACGGCAGCTCGGGTAATTCACCCCTCCACTTT. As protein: CASSYGSSGNSPLHF.

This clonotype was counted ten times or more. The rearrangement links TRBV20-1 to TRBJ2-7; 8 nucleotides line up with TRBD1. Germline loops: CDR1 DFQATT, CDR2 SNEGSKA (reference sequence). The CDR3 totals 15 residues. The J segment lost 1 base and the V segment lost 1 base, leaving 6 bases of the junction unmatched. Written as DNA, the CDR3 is TGCAGTGCTAGAGGGGGGCAGGGGGCATCCTACGAGCAGTACTTC. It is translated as CSARGGQGASYEQYF.

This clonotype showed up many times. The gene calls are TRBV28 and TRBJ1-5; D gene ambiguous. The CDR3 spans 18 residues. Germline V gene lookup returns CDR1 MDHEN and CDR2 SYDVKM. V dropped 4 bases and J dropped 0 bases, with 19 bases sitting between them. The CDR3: CASSSGGSAVYSNQPQHF. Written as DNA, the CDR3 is TGTGCCAGCAGTTCAGGTGGCAGTGCGGTATATAGCAATCAGCCCCAGCATTTT.

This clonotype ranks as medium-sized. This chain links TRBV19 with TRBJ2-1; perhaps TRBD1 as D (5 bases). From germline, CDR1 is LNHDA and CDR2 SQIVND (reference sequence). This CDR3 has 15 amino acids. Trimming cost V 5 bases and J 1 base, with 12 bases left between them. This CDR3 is CASSGLQGSYNEQFF. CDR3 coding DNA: TGTGCCAGTAGTGGGTTGCAGGGATCCTACAATGAGCAGTTCTTC.

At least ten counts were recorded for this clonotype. This CDR3 reads CASSLTWGQRYQPQHF. The CDR3 DNA sequence: TGCGCCAGCAGCCTAACTTGGGGACAGCGATATCAGCCCCAGCATTTT. The chain carries TRBV4-1 and TRBJ1-5; 7 bases fit TRBD1. The junction had 11 bases not matched to a gene; V was cut back by 4 bases and J by 5 bases. The germline CDR1 and CDR2 sequences are MGHRA and YSYEKL. There are 16 residues in the CDR3.

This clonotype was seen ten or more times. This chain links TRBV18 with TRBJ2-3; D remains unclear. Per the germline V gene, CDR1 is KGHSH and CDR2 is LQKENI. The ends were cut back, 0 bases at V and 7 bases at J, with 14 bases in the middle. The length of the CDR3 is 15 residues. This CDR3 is CASSPPYFRVNTQYF. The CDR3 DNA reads TGTGCCAGCTCACCACCCTACTTCCGGGTAAATACGCAGTATTTT.

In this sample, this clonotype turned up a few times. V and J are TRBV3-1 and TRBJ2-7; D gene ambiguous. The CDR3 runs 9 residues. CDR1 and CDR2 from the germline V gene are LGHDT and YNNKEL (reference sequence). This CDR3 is CATTQPRSV. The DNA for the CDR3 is TGTGCCACCACCCAGCCGAGGTCGGTC.

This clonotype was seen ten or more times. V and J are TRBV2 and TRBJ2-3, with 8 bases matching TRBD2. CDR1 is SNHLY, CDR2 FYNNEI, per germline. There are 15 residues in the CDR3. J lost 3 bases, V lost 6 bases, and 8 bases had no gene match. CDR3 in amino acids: CASRTGGPLTDTQYF. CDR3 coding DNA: TGTGCCAGCAGAACGGGGGGGCCTTTGACAGATACGCAGTATTTT.

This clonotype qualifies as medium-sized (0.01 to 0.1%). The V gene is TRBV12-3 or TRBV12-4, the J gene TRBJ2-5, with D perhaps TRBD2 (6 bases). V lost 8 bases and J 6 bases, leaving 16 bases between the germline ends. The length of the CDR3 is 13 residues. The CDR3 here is CASGLGGAKTQYF. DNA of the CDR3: TGTGCCAGCGGATTAGGAGGGGCGAAGACCCAGTACTTC.

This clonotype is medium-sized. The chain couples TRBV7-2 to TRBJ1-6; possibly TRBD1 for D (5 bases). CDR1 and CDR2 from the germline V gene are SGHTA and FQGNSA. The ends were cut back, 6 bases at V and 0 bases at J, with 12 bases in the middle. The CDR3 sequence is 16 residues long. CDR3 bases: TGTGCCAGCAGATCGGACATCCGCTCCTATAATTCACCCCTCCACTTT. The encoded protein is CASRSDIRSYNSPLHF.

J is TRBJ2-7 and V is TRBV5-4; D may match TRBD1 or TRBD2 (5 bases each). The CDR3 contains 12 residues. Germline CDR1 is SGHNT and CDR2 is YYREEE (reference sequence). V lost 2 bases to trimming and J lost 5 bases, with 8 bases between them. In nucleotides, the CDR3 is TGTGCCAGCAGCTTCCTGGGGGACGAGCAGTACTTC. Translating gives CASSFLGDEQYF.

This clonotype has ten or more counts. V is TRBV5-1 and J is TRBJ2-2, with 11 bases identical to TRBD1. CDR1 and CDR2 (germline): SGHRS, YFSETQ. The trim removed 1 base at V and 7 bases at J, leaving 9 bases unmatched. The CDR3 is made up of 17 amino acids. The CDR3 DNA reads TGCGCCAGCAGCTTGTGGTGGACAGGGGGCTATGGCGGGGAGCTGTTTTTT. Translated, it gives CASSLWWTGGYGGELFF.

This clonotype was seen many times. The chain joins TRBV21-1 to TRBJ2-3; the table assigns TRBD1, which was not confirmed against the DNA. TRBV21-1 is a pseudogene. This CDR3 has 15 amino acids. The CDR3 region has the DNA TGTGCCAGCAGCAAAGGTCGGGATAGCACAGATACGCAGTATTTT. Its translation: CASSKGRDSTDTQYF.

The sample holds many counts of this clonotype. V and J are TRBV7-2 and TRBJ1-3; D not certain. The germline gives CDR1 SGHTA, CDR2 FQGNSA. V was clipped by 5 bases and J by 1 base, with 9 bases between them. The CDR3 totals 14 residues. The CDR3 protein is CASSPGGSGNTIYF. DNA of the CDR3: TGTGCCAGCAGCCCTGGAGGGTCTGGAAACACCATATATTTT.

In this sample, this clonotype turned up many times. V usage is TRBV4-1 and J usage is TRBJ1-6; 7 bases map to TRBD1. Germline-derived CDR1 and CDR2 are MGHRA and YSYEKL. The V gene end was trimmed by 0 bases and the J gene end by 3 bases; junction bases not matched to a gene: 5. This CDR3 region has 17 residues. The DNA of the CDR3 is TGCGCCAGCAGCCAAGATAGGAACAGGGGCTATAATTCACCCCTCCACTTT. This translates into CASSQDRNRGYNSPLHF.

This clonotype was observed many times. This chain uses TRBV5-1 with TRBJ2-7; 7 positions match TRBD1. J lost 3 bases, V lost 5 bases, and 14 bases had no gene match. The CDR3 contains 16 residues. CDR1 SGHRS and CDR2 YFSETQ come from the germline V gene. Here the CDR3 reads CASSWRTGTVYYEQYF. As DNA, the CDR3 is TGCGCCAGCAGTTGGCGAACCGGGACAGTTTACTACGAGCAGTACTTC.

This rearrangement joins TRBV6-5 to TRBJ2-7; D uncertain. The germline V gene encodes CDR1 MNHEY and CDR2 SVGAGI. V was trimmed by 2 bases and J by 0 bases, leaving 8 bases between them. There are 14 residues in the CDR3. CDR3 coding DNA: TGTGCCAGCAGTTACGCGGTAGGCTCCTACGAGCAGTACTTC. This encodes CASSYAVGSYEQYF.

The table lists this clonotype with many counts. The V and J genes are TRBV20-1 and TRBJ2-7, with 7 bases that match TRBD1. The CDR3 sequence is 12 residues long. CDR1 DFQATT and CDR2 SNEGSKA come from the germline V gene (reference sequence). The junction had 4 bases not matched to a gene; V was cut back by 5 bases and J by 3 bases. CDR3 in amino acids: CSAPTGNYEQYF. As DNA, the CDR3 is TGCAGTGCTCCGACAGGGAACTACGAGCAGTACTTC.